Shown below are 18 T cell receptor beta chains from a single sample sequenced in a study of T cell repertoires in cytomegalovirus infection. TCRdb reprocessed the reads with MiXCR, giving one entry per CDR3 protein. The data contain 200,000 to 300,000 distinct CDR3 sequences, roughly 10% of them singletons. Sequencing was carried out using PBMCs. These TCRs come from a human donor in good health (CMV status not recorded). Some clones in this sample may be carry-over from other donors' samples.

This clonotype was observed a few times. The chain links TRBV14 to TRBJ1-2, with 10 nucleotides matching TRBD1. The length of the CDR3 is 15 residues. Per the germline V gene, CDR1 is SGHDN and CDR2 is FVKESK. V shed 3 bases and J 0 bases; nucleotides not matched to a gene: 1. The CDR3 sequence: CASSQGQGSNYGYTF. CDR3 in DNA: TGTGCCAGCAGCCAGGGACAGGGGTCTAACTATGGCTACACCTTC. The full variable domain, rest sourced from reference TRBV14 and TRBJ1-2, is EAGVTQFPSHSVIEKGQTVTLRCDPISGHDNLYWYRRVMGKEIKFLLHFVKESKQDESGMPNNRFLAERTGGTYSTLKVQPAELEDSGVYFCASSQGQGSNYGYTFGSGTRLTVV.

This clonotype came up many times. The rearrangement links TRBV7-2 to TRBJ2-7; 9 positions match TRBD1. CDR1 and CDR2 from the germline V gene are SGHTA and FQGNSA. J was trimmed by 4 bases and V by 2 bases; bases with no gene match: 6. This CDR3 is 15 amino acids long. CDR3 bases: TGTGCCAGCAGCTTATCGGGACAGGGTCCTTACGAGCAGTACTTC. Its protein is CASSLSGQGPYEQYF.

This clonotype was observed at least ten times. The rearrangement links TRBV7-2 to TRBJ2-5, with D perhaps matching TRBD1 (6 bases). The CDR3 spans 12 residues. The germline V gene has CDR1 SGHTA and CDR2 FQGNSA. V was shortened by 8 bases and J by 4 bases, with 11 bases between the two germline ends. CDR3 bases: TGTGCCAGCTCAGGGGCGGGAGAGACCCAGTACTTC. Its translation: CASSGAGETQYF.

There are many counts of this clonotype. The CDR3 coding sequence is TGCGCCAGCAGCCCCGGTGGGCGGGGGGGCCATAGTGAGCAGTTCTTC. It translates to CASSPGGRGGHSEQFF. The V gene is TRBV4-3, the J gene TRBJ2-1, with 9 bases identical to TRBD2. The V gene end was trimmed by 4 bases and the J gene end by 9 bases; junction bases not matched to a gene: 13. Germline V gene sequence: CDR1 LGHNA, CDR2 YSLEER. The CDR3 is 16 amino acids.

This clonotype has just a few counts. The chain employs TRBV7-9 and TRBJ2-1; 7 bases map to TRBD2. The CDR3 runs to 16 residues. The ends lost 1 base at V and 0 bases at J; junction bases unmatched: 3. Germline CDR1 is SEHNR and CDR2 is FQNEAQ (reference sequence). Here the CDR3 reads CASSLGGGVSYNEQFF. DNA of the CDR3: TGTGCCAGCAGCTTAGGCGGGGGTGTCTCCTACAATGAGCAGTTCTTC. Full variable domain (rest looked up from reference TRBV7-9 and TRBJ2-1): DTGVSQNPRHKITKRGQNVTFRCDPISEHNRLYWYRQTLGQGPEFLTYFQNEAQLEKSRLLSDRFSAERPKGSFSTLEIQRTEQGDSAMYLCASSLGGGVSYNEQFFGPGTRLTVL.

This clonotype came up a few times. This chain uses TRBV7-2 with TRBJ2-3; D remains unclear. V was shortened by 5 bases and J by 6 bases, with 6 bases between the two germline ends. Germline V lookup: CDR1 SGHTA, CDR2 FQGNSA. The CDR3 has 11 amino acids. The CDR3 sequence is CASSTADTQYF. CDR3 bases: TGTGCCAGCAGCACCGCGGATACGCAGTATTTT.

This clonotype was counted at least ten times. J is TRBJ1-2 and V is TRBV28; a possible D gene is TRBD1 (6 bases). The V and J ends lost 7 bases and 4 bases respectively, with 16 bases between them. Germline V gene data show CDR1 as MDHEN and CDR2 as SYDVKM. The CDR3 extends over 14 amino acids. CDR3 sequence: CASTGTTGAYGYTF. The CDR3 region has the DNA TGTGCCAGCACTGGGACAACGGGTGCCTATGGCTACACCTTC.

This clonotype was seen ten or more times. The genes are TRBV2 and TRBJ1-1; the match to TRBD1 covers 7 bases. This CDR3 region has 14 residues. The germline V gene encodes CDR1 SNHLY and CDR2 FYNNEI. With 4 bases clipped from V and 4 bases from J, the junction kept 6 bases outside the gene matches. Written as DNA, the CDR3 is TGTGCCAGCAGTGGACAGGGTAGAGTCACTGAAGCTTTCTTT. Amino acids: CASSGQGRVTEAFF.

The chain has TRBV29-1 and TRBJ1-1; weak D call: TRBD1 (5 bases). CDR3 length: 14 residues. Trimming stripped 6 bases from V and 4 bases from J, with 18 bases between. Looked up from germline, CDR1 is SQVTM and CDR2 is ANQGSEA. Here the CDR3 DNA reads TGCAGCGTGGGGGTGGGAGGCGCTTTCACTGAAGCTTTCTTT. This encodes CSVGVGGAFTEAFF.

The chain joins TRBV28 to TRBJ2-3; 8 nucleotides line up with TRBD2. The CDR3 loop spans 16 amino acids. V lost 9 bases to trimming and J lost 2 bases; unmatched junction nucleotides: 13. CDR1 and CDR2 from the germline V gene are MDHEN and SYDVKM. DNA for the CDR3: TGTGCCAGTCTGGCCTCGGGACTAGAAAACACAGATACGCAGTATTTT. Protein sequence: CASLASGLENTDTQYF.

This clonotype has just a few counts. This chain uses TRBV7-2 with TRBJ1-1, with a weak D call TRBD1 (6 bases). Looked up from germline, CDR1 is SGHTA and CDR2 is FQGNSA. The CDR3 extends over 14 amino acids. V dropped 3 bases and J dropped 2 bases, with 10 bases sitting between them. The CDR3 nucleotides are TGTGCCAGCAGCTTCCGGGACACAAACACTGAAGCTTTCTTT. Translation: CASSFRDTNTEAFF.

This clonotype has a handful of counts. J is TRBJ2-6 and V is TRBV28, with D perhaps matching TRBD1 (6 bases). CDR1 and CDR2 from the germline V gene are MDHEN and SYDVKM. CDR3 length equals 14 residues. V was shortened by 5 bases and J by 13 bases, with 18 bases between the two germline ends. DNA of the CDR3: TGTGCCAGCAGTCCACAGACAGGCCCAGGTGTCCTGACTTTC. Translated, it gives CASSPQTGPGVLTF.

This clonotype has at least ten counts. As DNA, the CDR3 is TGTGCCAGCAGCCACCACAGGGCCCCCTACGAGCAGTACTTC. Encoded protein: CASSHHRAPYEQYF. The chain joins TRBV7-2 to TRBJ2-7, with D possibly matching TRBD1 (6 bases). The V gene's germline CDR1 is SGHTA and CDR2 FQGNSA. The length of the CDR3 is 14 residues. V was cut by 5 bases and J by 2 bases, with 13 bases left in between.

The table lists this clonotype with many counts. V and J are TRBV7-8 and TRBJ1-2, with a possible D match to TRBD1 (5 bases). Germline V gene lookup returns CDR1 SGHVS and CDR2 FQNEAQ. CDR3 length equals 14 residues. The V end lost 5 bases, the J end lost 4 bases, and 14 bases lay between the germline ends. The CDR3 DNA reads as TGTGCCAGCAGCGACCGACAGAACACCTATGGCTACACCTTC. This sequence encodes CASSDRQNTYGYTF.

The table lists this clonotype with many counts. The chain joins TRBV7-9 to TRBJ1-1, with D perhaps TRBD1 (6 bases). Between the trimmed V and J ends, which lost 5 bases and 4 bases, there was a span of 17 bases. Germline-derived CDR1 and CDR2 are SEHNR and FQNEAQ (reference sequence). This CDR3 is built from 15 residues. CDR3 residues: CASSPPGGGGTEAFF. The CDR3 nucleotides are TGTGCCAGCAGCCCCCCTGGAGGGGGAGGCACTGAAGCTTTCTTT.

This clonotype was counted many times. This rearrangement joins TRBV7-2 to TRBJ2-1; 7 nucleotides agree with TRBD2. CDR1 SGHTA and CDR2 FQGNSA come from the germline V gene. The trim removed 0 bases at V and 5 bases at J, leaving 4 bases unmatched. There are 15 residues in the CDR3. The CDR3 coding sequence is TGTGCCAGCAGCTTAGCGAGGCTAGCGGACAATGAGCAGTTCTTC. Its translation: CASSLARLADNEQFF. The full variable domain, rest sourced from reference TRBV7-2 and TRBJ2-1, is GAGVSQSPSNKVTEKGKDVELRCDPISGHTALYWYRQSLGQGLEFLIYFQGNSAPDKSGLPSDRFSAERTGGSVSTLTIQRTQQEDSAVYLCASSLARLADNEQFFGPGTRLTVL.

This clonotype has at least ten counts. The gene calls are TRBV28 and TRBJ1-1; D not certain. Germline assignment: CDR1 MDHEN and CDR2 SYDVKM. The germline V and J ends were trimmed by 6 bases and 4 bases, with 21 bases remaining between them. The CDR3 is 16 amino acids. DNA for the CDR3: TGTGCCAGCAGCCTAGGAGGGCCTATAGGTCTCACTGAAGCTTTCTTT. Translation: CASSLGGPIGLTEAFF.

The chain is built from TRBV4-3 and TRBJ2-2, with D hard to call. The CDR3 has 16 residues. Trimming removed 0 bases at V and 3 bases at J, with 11 bases between. Germline loops: CDR1 LGHNA, CDR2 YSLEER. CDR3 bases: TGCGCCAGCAGCCAAGAGGGTCTCAGACACACCGGGGAGCTGTTTTTT. Its protein is CASSQEGLRHTGELFF.